This T cell receptor delta chain appears in the sequencing data of a study of gamma-delta T cells after stem cell transplantation. The CDR3 covers 15 residues. The V end was cut by 4 bases, the J end by 10 bases, with 22 bases between. Germline CDR1 reads TSWWSYY; CDR2 reads QGS. By its share, this clone is large. TCRdb reran clone calling via CATT on the RT-PCR reads. The sample yields 2,000 to 2,500 delta-chain clones, about a fifth seen once. This sequence originates from a human donor. It is not recorded whose cells these are; they may come from a transplant donor. Sequenced: gamma-delta T cells. The chain combines TRDV1 with TRDJ1; possibly TRDD3 for D (5 bases). CDR3 sequence reads: CALGAPRRLRWGLIF. Written as DNA, the CDR3 is TGTGCTCTTGGGGCCCCTAGACGACTAAGGTGGGGACTCATCTTT.